This T cell receptor (beta chain) was found in a study of cytomegalovirus exposure and HLA in healthy donors. Whole-study findings and limits: Reported findings show TCR beta sequences accurately forecast HLA-A and HLA-B alleles in most subjects. The authors enumerated 150 to 200 TCR beta chains as linked to cytomegalovirus.

As for the donors, each was a healthy bone marrow donor. Points on this clone: Its target is unknown.

Use of 60 Vbeta and 13 Jbeta primers characterized the PCR. Produced via immunoSEQ multiplex PCR; TCRdb's table is partial and in-frame only. The sample lists roughly 120,000 clones; about 78% were seen once. Germline CDR1 is SGHAT and CDR2 is FQNNGV. CDR3 length equals 15 residues. The ends lost 4 bases at V and 6 bases at J; junction bases unmatched: 8. The TCR comes from a woman in her 30s in good health and CMV-seropositive. This rearrangement joins TRBV11-2 to TRBJ2-1; 8 bases are shared with TRBD1. Material: PBMCs. The CDR3 region has the DNA TGTGCCAGCAGCTCCAGGACAGGGTTGGCCAATGAGCAGTTCTTC. Its protein product is CASSSRTGLANEQFF.